This TCR beta chain was documented in a study of molecular identifiers for immune sequencing clone quantification. Study-wide points: Under 1% of molecules in naive cells, but over 99% of effector molecules, belonged to clones above 20 RNA copies.

With listed TCR primers and previously described methods, bulk TCR libraries were prepared. TCRdb recomputed calls from the PCR reads with MiXCR, one row per CDR3 protein. Altogether about 97,000 distinct CDR3 sequences are present, about 35% being singletons, with the ten largest covering over 8%. CDR1 and CDR2 from the germline V gene are MDHEN and SYDVKM. The CDR3 is made up of 14 amino acids. V dropped 5 bases and J dropped 6 bases, with 16 bases sitting between them. The table lists this clonotype with a few counts. Antigen unknown. The receptor was derived from a human donor in good health. Some libraries in this study had Jurkat cell RNA spiked in. Sequenced sample: naive CD8+ T cells from blood, with Jurkat cell RNA spiked in. Subset of the sample: FACS-sorted CD8+CD4-CCR7+CD45RA+ naive T cells. The chain has TRBV28 and TRBJ1-1; no clear D gene. The CDR3 DNA reads TGTGCCAGCAGTGACGTAGAGAAGGTCCCTGAAGCTTTCTTT. Translation gives CASSDVEKVPEAFF.